The present T cell receptor beta chain was sequenced within a study of T cell changes during pregnancy in multiple sclerosis. V was clipped by 4 bases and J by 2 bases; unmatched bases: 2. The germline gives CDR1 SNHLY, CDR2 FYNNEI. This CDR3 has 15 amino acids. Measured with immunoSEQ multiplex PCR; TCRdb has only the in-frame clones, and not every one. The profile shows tens of thousands of clones, 94% of them singletons. Source: CD8+ T cells from peripheral blood mononuclear cells, taken before pregnancy. This clonotype was obtained from a female donor with multiple sclerosis, enrolled in a pregnancy study. The rearrangement joins TRBV2 to TRBJ2-1; 10 bases are shared with TRBD2. CDR3 nucleotides: TGTGCCAGCAGTGGGGGGACTAGCGCCTACAATGAGCAGTTCTTC. Translating it yields CASSGGTSAYNEQFF.